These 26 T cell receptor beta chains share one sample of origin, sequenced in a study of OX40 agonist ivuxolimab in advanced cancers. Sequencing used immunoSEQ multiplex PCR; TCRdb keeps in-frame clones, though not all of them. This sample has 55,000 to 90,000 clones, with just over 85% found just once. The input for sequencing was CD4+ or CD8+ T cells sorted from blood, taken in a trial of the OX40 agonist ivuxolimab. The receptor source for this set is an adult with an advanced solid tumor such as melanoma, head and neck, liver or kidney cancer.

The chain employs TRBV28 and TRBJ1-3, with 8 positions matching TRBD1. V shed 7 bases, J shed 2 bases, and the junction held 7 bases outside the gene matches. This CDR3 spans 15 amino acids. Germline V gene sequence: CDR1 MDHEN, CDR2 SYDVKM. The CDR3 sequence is CASTLTGGTGNTIYF. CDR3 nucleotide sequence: TGTGCCAGCACCTTAACAGGGGGTACTGGAAACACCATATATTTT.

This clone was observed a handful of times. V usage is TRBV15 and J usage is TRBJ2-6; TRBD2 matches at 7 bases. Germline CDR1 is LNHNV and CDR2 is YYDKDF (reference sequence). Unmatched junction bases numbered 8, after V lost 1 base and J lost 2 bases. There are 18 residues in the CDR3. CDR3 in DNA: TGTGCCACCAGCAGAGGGGAGGGAAGGGACCCTGGGGCCAACGTCCTGACTTTC. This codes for CATSRGEGRDPGANVLTF.

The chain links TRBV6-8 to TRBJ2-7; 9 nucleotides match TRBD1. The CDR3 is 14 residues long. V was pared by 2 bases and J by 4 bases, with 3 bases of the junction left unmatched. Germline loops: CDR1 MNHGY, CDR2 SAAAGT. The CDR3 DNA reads TGTGCCAGCAGTTACGGACAGGGGAGATACGAGCAGTACTTC. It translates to CASSYGQGRYEQYF.

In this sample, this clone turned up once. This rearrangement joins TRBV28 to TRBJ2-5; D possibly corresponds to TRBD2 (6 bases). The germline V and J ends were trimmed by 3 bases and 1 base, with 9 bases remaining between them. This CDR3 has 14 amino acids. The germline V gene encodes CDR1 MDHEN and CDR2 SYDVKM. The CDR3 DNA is TGTGCCAGCAGTTTTGGGGGGTCCCAAGAGACCCAGTACTTC. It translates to CASSFGGSQETQYF.

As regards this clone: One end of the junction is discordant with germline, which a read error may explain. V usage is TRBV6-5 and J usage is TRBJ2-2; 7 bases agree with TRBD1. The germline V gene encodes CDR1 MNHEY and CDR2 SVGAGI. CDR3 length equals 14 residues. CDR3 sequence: CASSHGTVSGEPFF. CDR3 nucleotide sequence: TGTGCCAGCAGCCACGGGACAGTCTCCGGGGAGCCGTTTTTT.

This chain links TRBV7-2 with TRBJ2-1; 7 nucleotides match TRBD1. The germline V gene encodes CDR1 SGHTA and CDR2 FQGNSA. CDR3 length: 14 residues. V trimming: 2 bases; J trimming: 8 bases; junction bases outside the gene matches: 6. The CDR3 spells CASSLSSTGDEQFF. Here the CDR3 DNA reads TGTGCCAGCAGCTTATCGTCCACAGGGGATGAGCAGTTCTTC.

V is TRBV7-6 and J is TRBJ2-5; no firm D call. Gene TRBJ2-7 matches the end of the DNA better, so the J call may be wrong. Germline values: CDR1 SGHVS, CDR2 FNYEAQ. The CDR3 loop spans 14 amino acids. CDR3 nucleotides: TGTGCCAGCAGCTTAGTGGCAGCCTCCTACGAGCAGTACTTC. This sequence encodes CASSLVAASYEQYF.

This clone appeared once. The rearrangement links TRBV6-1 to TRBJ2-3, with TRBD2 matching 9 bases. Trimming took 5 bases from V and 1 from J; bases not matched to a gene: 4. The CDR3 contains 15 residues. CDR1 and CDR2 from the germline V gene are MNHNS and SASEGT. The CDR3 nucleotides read TGTGCCAGCAGTCCCCAGCGGGGGGGCACAGATACGCAGTATTTT. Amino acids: CASSPQRGGTDTQYF.

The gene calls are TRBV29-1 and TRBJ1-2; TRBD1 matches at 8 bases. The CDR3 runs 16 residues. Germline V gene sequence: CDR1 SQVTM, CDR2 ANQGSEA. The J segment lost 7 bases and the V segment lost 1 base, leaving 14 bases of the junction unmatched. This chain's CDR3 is CSVEGPTGQGSFGYTF. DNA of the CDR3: TGCAGCGTTGAAGGTCCCACCGGACAGGGCTCATTTGGCTACACCTTC.

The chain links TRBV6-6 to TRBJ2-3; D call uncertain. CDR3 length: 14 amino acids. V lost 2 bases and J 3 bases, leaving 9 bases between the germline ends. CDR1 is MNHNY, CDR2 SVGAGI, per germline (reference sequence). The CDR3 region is CASSYGQITDTQYF. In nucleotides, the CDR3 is TGTGCCAGCAGTTACGGGCAAATAACAGATACGCAGTATTTT.

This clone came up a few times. The CDR3: CASSPRGGRGTEAFF. DNA for the CDR3: TGTGCCAGCAGCCCTCGCGGGGGGAGGGGCACTGAAGCTTTCTTT. V and J are TRBV11-2 and TRBJ1-1; a possible D gene is TRBD1 (5 bases). V was cut by 5 bases and J by 4 bases, with 17 bases left in between. The CDR3 extends over 15 amino acids. The germline V gene has CDR1 SGHAT and CDR2 FQNNGV.

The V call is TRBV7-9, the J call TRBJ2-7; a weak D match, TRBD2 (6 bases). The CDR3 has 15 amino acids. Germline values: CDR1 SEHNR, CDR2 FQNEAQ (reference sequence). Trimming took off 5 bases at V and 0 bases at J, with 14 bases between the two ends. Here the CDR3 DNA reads TGTGCCAGCAGCCCAATGGCGGGAACCTCCTACGAGCAGTACTTC. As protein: CASSPMAGTSYEQYF.

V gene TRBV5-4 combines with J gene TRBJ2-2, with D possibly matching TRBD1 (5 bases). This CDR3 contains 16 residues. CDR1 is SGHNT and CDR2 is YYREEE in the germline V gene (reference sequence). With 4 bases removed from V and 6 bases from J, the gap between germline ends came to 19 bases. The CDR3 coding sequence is TGTGCCAGCAGCACCAGACACAAAGGGGCTCCCGGGGAGCTGTTTTTT. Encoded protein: CASSTRHKGAPGELFF.

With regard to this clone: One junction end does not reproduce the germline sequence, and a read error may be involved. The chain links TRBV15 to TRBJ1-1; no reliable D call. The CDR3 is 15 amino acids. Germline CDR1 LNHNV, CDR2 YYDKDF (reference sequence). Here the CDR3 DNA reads TGTGCCACCAGCAGGCCGGACTTTAAGAACGCTGAAGCTTTCTTT. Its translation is CATSRPDFKNAEAFF.

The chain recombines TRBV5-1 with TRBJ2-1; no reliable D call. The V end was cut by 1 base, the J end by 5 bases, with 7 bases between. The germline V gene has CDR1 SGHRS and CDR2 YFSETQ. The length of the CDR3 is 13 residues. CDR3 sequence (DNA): TGCGCCAGCAGCTTGTCTACTCACAATGAGCAGTTCTTC. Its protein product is CASSLSTHNEQFF.

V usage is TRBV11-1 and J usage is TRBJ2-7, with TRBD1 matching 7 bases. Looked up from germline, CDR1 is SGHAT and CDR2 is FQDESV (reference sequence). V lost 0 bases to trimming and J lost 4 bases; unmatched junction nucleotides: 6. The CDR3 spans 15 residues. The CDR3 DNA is TGTGCCAGCAGCTTAGCCTGGACAGGTGAATACGAGCAGTACTTC. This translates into CASSLAWTGEYEQYF.

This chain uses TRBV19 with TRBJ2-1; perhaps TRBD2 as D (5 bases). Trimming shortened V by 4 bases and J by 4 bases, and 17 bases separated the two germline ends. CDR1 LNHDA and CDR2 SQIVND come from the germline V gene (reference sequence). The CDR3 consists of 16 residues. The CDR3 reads CASSNPGVSAYNEQFF. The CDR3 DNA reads TGTGCCAGTAGTAACCCGGGCGTTAGCGCGTACAATGAGCAGTTCTTC.

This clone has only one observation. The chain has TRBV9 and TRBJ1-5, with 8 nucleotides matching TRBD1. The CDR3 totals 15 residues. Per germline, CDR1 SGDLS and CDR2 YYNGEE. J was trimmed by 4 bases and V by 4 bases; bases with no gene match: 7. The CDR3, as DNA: TGTGCCAGCAGCCCAGGACAGGGATTAAATCAGCCCCAGCATTTT. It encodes CASSPGQGLNQPQHF. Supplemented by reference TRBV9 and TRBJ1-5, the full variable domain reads DSGVTQTPKHLITATGQRVTLRCSPRSGDLSVYWYQQSLDQGLQFLIQYYNGEERAKGNILERFSAQQFPDLHSELNLSSLELGDSALYFCASSPGQGLNQPQHFGDGTRLSIL.

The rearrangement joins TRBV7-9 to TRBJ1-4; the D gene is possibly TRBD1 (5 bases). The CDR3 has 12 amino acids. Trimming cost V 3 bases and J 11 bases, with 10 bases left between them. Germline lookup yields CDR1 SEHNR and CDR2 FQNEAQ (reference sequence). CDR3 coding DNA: TGTGCCAGCAGCTTCGACAGTTGGAAACTGTTTTTT. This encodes CASSFDSWKLFF. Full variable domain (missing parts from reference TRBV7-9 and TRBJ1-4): DTGVSQNPRHKITKRGQNVTFRCDPISEHNRLYWYRQTLGQGPEFLTYFQNEAQLEKSRLLSDRFSAERPKGSFSTLEIQRTEQGDSAMYLCASSFDSWKLFFGSGTQLSVL.

The CDR3 sequence is CASSLDTTRPGEQFF. DNA of the CDR3: TGTGCCAGCAGCTTAGATACGACGCGGCCGGGGGAGCAGTTCTTC. This chain links TRBV11-2 with TRBJ2-1; D is possibly TRBD2 (5 bases). The CDR3 spans 15 residues. The V and J ends lost 0 bases and 10 bases respectively, with 16 bases between them. From germline, CDR1 is SGHAT and CDR2 FQNNGV.

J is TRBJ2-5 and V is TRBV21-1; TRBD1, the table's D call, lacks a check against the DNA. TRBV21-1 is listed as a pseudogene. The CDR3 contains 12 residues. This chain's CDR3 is CASSDKPETQYF. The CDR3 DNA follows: TGTGCCAGCAGCGACAAACCGGAGACCCAGTACTTC.

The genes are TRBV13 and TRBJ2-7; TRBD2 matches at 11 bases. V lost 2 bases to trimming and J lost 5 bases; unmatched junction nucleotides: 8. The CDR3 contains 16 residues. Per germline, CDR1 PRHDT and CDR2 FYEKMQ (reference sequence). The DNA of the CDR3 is TGTGCCAGCAGCTTATTGGGTAGCGGGAGGGTCGACGAGCAGTACTTC. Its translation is CASSLLGSGRVDEQYF.

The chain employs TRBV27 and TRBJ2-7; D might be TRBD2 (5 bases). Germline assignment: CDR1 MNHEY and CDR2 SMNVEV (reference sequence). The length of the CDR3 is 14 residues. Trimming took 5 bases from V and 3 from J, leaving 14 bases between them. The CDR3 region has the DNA TGTGCCAGCAGTAGGGCGGGTGGGTTCTACGAGCAGTACTTC. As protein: CASSRAGGFYEQYF.

The CDR3 bases are TGTGCCATCAACGATGGCTTCAACACTGAAGCTTTCTTT. Encoded protein: CAINDGFNTEAFF. This chain uses TRBV10-3 with TRBJ1-1; D is ambiguous. V lost 7 bases and J lost 2, with 11 bases in between. Per the germline V gene, CDR1 is ENHRY and CDR2 is SYGVKD. The CDR3 has 13 amino acids.

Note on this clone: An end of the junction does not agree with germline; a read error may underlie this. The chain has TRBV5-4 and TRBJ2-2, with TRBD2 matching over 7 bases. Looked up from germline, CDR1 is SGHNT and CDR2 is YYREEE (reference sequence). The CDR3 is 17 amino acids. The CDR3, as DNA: TGTGCCAGCAGTTCCACCTTAAGGACTAGGACCACCGGGGAGCTGCTTTTT. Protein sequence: CASSSTLRTRTTGELLF.

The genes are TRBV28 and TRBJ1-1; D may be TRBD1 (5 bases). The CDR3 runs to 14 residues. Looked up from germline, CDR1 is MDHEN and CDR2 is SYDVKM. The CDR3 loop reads CASEGTPRDTEAFF. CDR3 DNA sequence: TGTGCGAGCGAGGGGACGCCCCGCGACACTGAAGCTTTCTTT. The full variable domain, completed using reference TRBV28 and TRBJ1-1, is DVKVTQSSRYLVKRTGEKVFLECVQDMDHENMFWYRQDPGLGLRLIYFSYDVKMKEKGDIPEGYSVSREKKERFSLILESASTNQTSMYLCASEGTPRDTEAFFGQGTRLTVV.